Listed here are 32 T cell receptor beta chains from one sample, sequenced in a study of OX40 agonist ivuxolimab in advanced cancers. Assay used: immunoSEQ multiplex PCR; TCRdb lists only in-frame clones, some missing. The data contain around 69,000 clones, around nine tenths of them singletons. This specimen was CD4+ or CD8+ T cells sorted from blood, taken in a trial of the OX40 agonist ivuxolimab. These receptors came from an adult with an advanced solid tumor such as melanoma, head and neck, liver or kidney cancer.

The V call is TRBV6-5, the J call TRBJ2-7; D perhaps matches TRBD1 (5 bases). Trimming shortened V by 4 bases and J by 2 bases, and 9 bases separated the two germline ends. The germline V gene encodes CDR1 MNHEY and CDR2 SVGAGI. The CDR3 runs to 13 residues. This chain's CDR3 is CASSWGQAYEQYF. CDR3 nucleotide sequence: TGTGCCAGCAGTTGGGGCCAGGCCTACGAGCAGTACTTC.

The chain joins TRBV7-4 to TRBJ2-7, with D possibly being TRBD1 or TRBD2 (5 bases each). Trimming left V 8 bases short and J 5 bases short, with 19 bases between. Germline V gives CDR1 SGHVT, CDR2 SQSDAQ. CDR3 length: 14 residues. CDR3 in DNA: TGTGCCAGCGGATATCCGGGACCCGTTAACGAGCAGTACGTC. This translates into CASGYPGPVNEQYV.

Points on this clone: A junction boundary mismatches the germline segment, possibly from a read error. The chain couples TRBV6-1 to TRBJ2-3; no clear D gene. The CDR3 consists of 11 residues. From germline, CDR1 is MNHNS and CDR2 SASEGT. The CDR3 here is CASSLQDMQYF. CDR3 nucleotides: TGTGCCAGCAGTTTGCAAGATATGCAGTATTTT.

The count of this clone is one. The chain combines TRBV18 with TRBJ2-2; D assignment may be TRBD1 or TRBD2 (5 bases each). This CDR3 has 14 residues. V was shortened by 4 bases and J by 1 base, with 7 bases between the two germline ends. The germline V gene has CDR1 KGHSH and CDR2 LQKENI. The CDR3 DNA sequence: TGTGCCAGCTCACGGGACGAGAACACCGGGGAGCTGTTTTTT. Translated: CASSRDENTGELFF.

This chain joins TRBV5-8 and TRBJ1-5, with a possible D match to TRBD1 (5 bases). Germline values: CDR1 SGHTS, CDR2 YDEGEE. V gave up 9 bases and J gave up 7 bases, with 20 bases separating them. The CDR3 is 14 residues long. DNA for the CDR3: TGTGCCACTTCAAGGGAGGGGAAAGGACAGCCCCAGCATTTT. The encoded protein is CATSREGKGQPQHF.

V usage is TRBV15 and J usage is TRBJ2-3, with D perhaps TRBD2 (5 bases). This CDR3 spans 19 amino acids. CDR1 is LNHNV, CDR2 YYDKDF, per germline (reference sequence). Trimming shortened V by 0 bases and J by 0 bases, and 19 bases separated the two germline ends. The chain's CDR3 is CATSRDLAGSRTSTDTQYF. CDR3 nucleotide sequence: TGTGCCACCAGCAGAGATCTGGCGGGTTCGCGAACTAGCACAGATACGCAGTATTTT.

V usage is TRBV7-9 and J usage is TRBJ1-1; possibly TRBD1 for D (5 bases). The germline V gene has CDR1 SEHNR and CDR2 FQNEAQ (reference sequence). CDR3 length: 15 amino acids. Trimming cost V 5 bases and J 0 bases, with 13 bases left between them. CDR3 sequence: CASSPRQNLNTEAFF. As DNA, the CDR3 is TGTGCCAGCAGCCCCAGACAGAATTTGAACACTGAAGCTTTCTTT.

This clone has a handful of counts. The rearrangement joins TRBV11-2 to TRBJ1-5, with D unresolved. CDR1 SGHAT and CDR2 FQNNGV come from the germline V gene. V lost 6 bases to trimming and J lost 4 bases, with 7 bases between them. This CDR3 contains 12 residues. The CDR3 here is CASSRENQPQHF. The CDR3, as DNA: TGTGCCAGCAGTCGAGAAAATCAGCCCCAGCATTTT.

J is TRBJ1-6 and V is TRBV5-1, with D perhaps TRBD1 (6 bases). The CDR3 sequence is 14 residues long. V was pared by 5 bases and J by 6 bases, with 12 bases between. Germline CDR1 SGHRS, CDR2 YFSETQ. The CDR3 DNA sequence: TGCGCCAGCAGTGAACAGGGCCTTAATTCACCCCTCCACTTT. It specifies CASSEQGLNSPLHF.

This clone occurred once. This sequence joins TRBV5-1 and TRBJ2-7; 11 nucleotides match TRBD1. J was trimmed by 1 base and V by 3 bases; bases with no gene match: 3. CDR3 length: 15 amino acids. Germline lookup yields CDR1 SGHRS and CDR2 YFSETQ. The CDR3 coding sequence is TGCGCCAGCAGCTCCGGGACAGGGGGGTCCTACGAGCAGTACTTC. Translation: CASSSGTGGSYEQYF.

The chain links TRBV27 to TRBJ1-2, with 7 bases lining up with TRBD1. The length of the CDR3 is 14 residues. Germline values: CDR1 MNHEY, CDR2 SMNVEV (reference sequence). V shed 5 bases and J 8 bases; nucleotides not matched to a gene: 11. The CDR3 DNA reads as TGTGCCAGCAGTGGGGGCGGGACAGTACGCGGCTACACCTTC. Its protein product is CASSGGGTVRGYTF.

The chain is built from TRBV7-9 and TRBJ2-7, with a possible D match to TRBD2 (6 bases). This CDR3 has 14 residues. The V and J ends lost 3 bases and 2 bases respectively, with 11 bases between them. Per the germline V gene, CDR1 is SEHNR and CDR2 is FQNEAQ (reference sequence). CDR3 nucleotide sequence: TGTGCCAGCAGCTTCCAGGCGGGAACCTACGAGCAGTACTTC. It codes for CASSFQAGTYEQYF.

CDR3 protein: CASSVRQASEAFF. The CDR3 bases are TGTGCCAGCAGCGTCCGACAAGCCTCTGAAGCTTTCTTT. V and J are TRBV9 and TRBJ1-1; no firm D call. The V gene's germline CDR1 is SGDLS and CDR2 YYNGEE. Trimming shortened V by 2 bases and J by 6 bases, and 11 bases separated the two germline ends. The CDR3 has 13 amino acids.

V is TRBV5-4 and J is TRBJ1-1; TRBD1 matches 7 bases. The V gene end was trimmed by 6 bases and the J gene end by 1 base; junction bases not matched to a gene: 9. Per germline, CDR1 SGHNT and CDR2 YYREEE (reference sequence). The CDR3 consists of 15 residues. The CDR3 sequence: CASTDGRGRNTEAFF. The CDR3 nucleotides are TGTGCCAGCACCGACGGGAGGGGGCGGAACACTGAAGCTTTCTTT.

The DNA for the CDR3 is TGTGCCAGCGAACAGGGGGCTGGCGGGGAGCTGTTTTTT. As protein: CASEQGAGGELFF. V usage is TRBV18 and J usage is TRBJ2-2; 9 positions agree with TRBD1. The CDR3 extends over 13 amino acids. The germline CDR1 and CDR2 sequences are KGHSH and LQKENI. Trimming took 8 bases from V and 7 from J; bases not matched to a gene: 5.

The V and J genes are TRBV28 and TRBJ2-1, with 8 nucleotides matching TRBD2. Trimming removed 4 bases from V and 2 bases from J; junction bases left unmatched: 10. The CDR3 covers 17 residues. Looked up from germline, CDR1 is MDHEN and CDR2 is SYDVKM. DNA of the CDR3: TGTGCCAGCAGTTCACCACTAGCGGCCACCCCCTACAATGAGCAGTTCTTC. Protein product: CASSSPLAATPYNEQFF.

V usage is TRBV11-1 and J usage is TRBJ1-6; D is unclear. The V end was cut by 3 bases, the J end by 7 bases, with 7 bases between. CDR3 length: 13 residues. Germline CDR1 reads SGHAT; CDR2 reads FQDESV (reference sequence). The CDR3 here is CASSFSQNSPLHF. In nucleotides, the CDR3 is TGTGCCAGCAGCTTTTCTCAGAATTCACCCCTCCACTTT.

CDR3 bases: TGTGCCAGCAGTTTAGGAGACGCGGTAGAGACCCAGTACTTC. Protein product: CASSLGDAVETQYF. V gene TRBV6-5 combines with J gene TRBJ2-5; D remains unclear. This CDR3 contains 14 residues. Germline V CDR1 and CDR2: MNHEY, SVGAGI. The V end was cut by 4 bases, the J end by 4 bases, with 13 bases between.

The chain carries TRBV2 and TRBJ1-5, with unresolved D. There are 14 residues in the CDR3. The V end was cut by 3 bases, the J end by 5 bases, with 11 bases between. The V gene's germline CDR1 is SNHLY and CDR2 FYNNEI. The CDR3 region has the DNA TGTGCCAGCAGTGAGGAAAGGGTGTATCAGCCCCAGCATTTT. It codes for CASSEERVYQPQHF.

This clone was picked up one time. This rearrangement joins TRBV10-2 to TRBJ2-2; D is ambiguous. Germline values: CDR1 WSHSY, CDR2 SAAADI. The germline V and J ends were trimmed by 6 bases and 6 bases, with 11 bases remaining between them. CDR3 length: 13 residues. The CDR3 region is CASRGRISGELFF. CDR3 nucleotides: TGCGCCAGCAGGGGTAGGATATCCGGGGAGCTGTTTTTT.

V usage is TRBV28 and J usage is TRBJ1-1; D remains ambiguous. V lost 5 bases and J lost 0, with 7 bases in between. Germline V gene sequence: CDR1 MDHEN, CDR2 SYDVKM. This CDR3 contains 13 residues. CDR3 sequence: CASSPTLNTEAFF. As DNA, the CDR3 is TGTGCCAGCAGTCCTACTCTGAACACTGAAGCTTTCTTT.

The chain joins TRBV7-2 to TRBJ2-7; tentatively, D is TRBD1 (6 bases). V lost 1 base, J lost 5 bases, and 24 bases lay in between. There are 18 residues in the CDR3. Germline CDR1 is SGHTA and CDR2 is FQGNSA. CDR3 in DNA: TGTGCCAGCAGCTTAGTGGGTACGACGACACAGGGTAACCACGAGCAGTACTTC. Translation gives CASSLVGTTTQGNHEQYF.

This chain links TRBV2 with TRBJ1-6; unclear D gene. Per the germline V gene, CDR1 is SNHLY and CDR2 is FYNNEI. The V and J ends lost 9 bases and 6 bases respectively, with 12 bases between them. The CDR3 sequence is 13 residues long. CDR3 DNA sequence: TGTGCCAGTTTCGGACTCTTTAATTCACCCCTCCACTTT. Protein: CASFGLFNSPLHF.

This clone was counted a few times. The chain uses TRBV15 and TRBJ1-3, with 7 bases fitting TRBD1. The germline V gene encodes CDR1 LNHNV and CDR2 YYDKDF (reference sequence). This CDR3 has 14 residues. The trim removed 5 bases at V and 7 bases at J, leaving 8 bases unmatched. CDR3 in amino acids: CATSLDRRGNTIYF. DNA of the CDR3: TGTGCCACCAGCCTGGACAGGCGTGGGAACACCATATATTTT.

There are a few counts of this clone. The chain uses TRBV2 and TRBJ1-4; D perhaps matches TRBD1 (6 bases). V was shortened by 4 bases and J by 5 bases, with 17 bases between the two germline ends. Germline V lookup: CDR1 SNHLY, CDR2 FYNNEI. This CDR3 region has 16 residues. In DNA, the CDR3 is TGTGCCAGCAGTGCCCAATTCAGGGGCCGAAATGAAAAACTGTTTTTT. Protein sequence: CASSAQFRGRNEKLFF.

This sequence joins TRBV5-1 and TRBJ1-5, with D tentatively TRBD1 (6 bases). CDR1 and CDR2 from the germline V gene are SGHRS and YFSETQ. The CDR3 is 14 residues long. V lost 2 bases and J 5 bases, leaving 11 bases between the germline ends. CDR3 nucleotide sequence: TGCGCCAGCAGCTTAGGACAGTCGGATCAGCCCCAGCATTTT. Its translation is CASSLGQSDQPQHF. The variable domain in full, completed from reference TRBV5-1 and TRBJ1-5, reads KAGVTQTPRYLIKTRGQQVTLSCSPISGHRSVSWYQQTPGQGLQFLFEYFSETQRNKGNFPGRFSGRQFSNSRSEMNVSTLELGDSALYLCASSLGQSDQPQHFGDGTRLSIL.

In nucleotides, the CDR3 is TGTGCCACCTCTCTTCAGGGGGTCCTAATGGGAAAACTGTTTTTT. This gives the protein CATSLQGVLMGKLFF. This chain uses TRBV30 with TRBJ1-4, with 7 bases aligning to TRBD1. V dropped 8 bases and J dropped 10; count of bases not matched to a gene: 19. Germline V gene lookup returns CDR1 GTSNPN and CDR2 SVGIG (reference sequence). CDR3 length equals 15 residues.

This chain joins TRBV4-2 and TRBJ1-2; 8 bases are a match to TRBD1. The CDR3 loop spans 14 amino acids. V was clipped by 2 bases and J by 4 bases; unmatched bases: 3. Germline V CDR1 and CDR2: LGHNA, YNFKEQ. The CDR3 DNA sequence: TGTGCCAGCAGCCAACAGGGGGCAAGCTATGGCTACACCTTC. Its translation is CASSQQGASYGYTF.

The J gene is TRBJ2-5, the V gene TRBV5-1, with D perhaps TRBD1 (6 bases). Trimming pared 2 bases from V and 4 bases from J, leaving 6 bases between. CDR3 length equals 12 residues. Germline-derived CDR1 and CDR2 are SGHRS and YFSETQ. The chain's CDR3 is CASSLQGETQYF. DNA of the CDR3: TGCGCCAGCAGCTTACAGGGAGAGACCCAGTACTTC.

The V call is TRBV18, the J call TRBJ1-2; no reliable D call. The CDR3 runs to 17 residues. Germline CDR1 and CDR2: KGHSH and LQKENI. V was trimmed by 6 bases and J by 2 bases, leaving 22 bases between them. This CDR3 reads CASSRIFFGSENYGYTF. The CDR3 bases are TGTGCCAGCTCCAGAATCTTCTTCGGCAGCGAAAACTATGGCTACACCTTC. The full variable domain, completed using reference TRBV18 and TRBJ1-2, is NAGVMQNPRHLVRRRGQEARLRCSPMKGHSHVYWYRQLPEEGLKFMVYLQKENIIDESGMPKERFSAEFPKEGPSILRIQQVVRGDSAAYFCASSRIFFGSENYGYTFGSGTRLTVV.

The CDR3 sequence is CASSQQGLRGGGYTF. For the CDR3, the DNA is TGCGCCAGCAGCCAGCAGGGGCTCCGAGGTGGTGGCTACACCTTC. The V call is TRBV4-1, the J call TRBJ1-2; weak D call: TRBD1 (6 bases). The CDR3 length is 15 residues. The germline V gene has CDR1 MGHRA and CDR2 YSYEKL. The V end was cut by 3 bases, the J end by 7 bases, with 18 bases between.

CDR3 sequence (DNA): TGTGCAAGTCGAGCCAGACGGCTAGCTAACTATGGCTACACCTTC. Amino acids: CASRARRLANYGYTF. The chain uses TRBV12-2 and TRBJ1-2. TRBV12-2 is annotated as a pseudogene. The CDR3 is 15 amino acids.